The 30 T cell receptor beta chains below all came from one sample that was sequenced in a study of CD8+ T cells in alopecia areata. RNA was extracted and reverse transcribed into cDNA as the sequencing template. Produced via immunoSEQ multiplex PCR; TCRdb's table is partial and in-frame only. The sample includes roughly 150,000 clones, about nine tenths seen only once; the top ten take about 16%. The material sequenced was CD8+ T cells sorted from blood, taken at week 0. The receptors originated from a human donor with alopecia areata.

The chain recombines TRBV2 with TRBJ2-3; D could derive from TRBD1 or TRBD2 (5 bases each). Trimming cost V 9 bases and J 0 bases, with 22 bases left between them. Germline CDR1 SNHLY, CDR2 FYNNEI. CDR3 size: 17 residues. CDR3 DNA: TGTGCCAGTCCGGGACCAAAGACCCGAACTAGCACAGATACGCAGTATTTT. Its translation is CASPGPKTRTSTDTQYF.

V usage is TRBV6-1 and J usage is TRBJ1-5, with D uncertain. The CDR3 has 15 amino acids. The V gene lost 8 bases and the J gene lost 6 bases, with 20 bases spanning the gap. Per germline, CDR1 MNHNS and CDR2 SASEGT. The CDR3 DNA reads as TGTGCCAGCCGGAGGACCGTCGACAACAGTCAGCCCCAGCATTTT. Amino acids: CASRRTVDNSQPQHF.

The chain links TRBV5-1 to TRBJ2-7, with unresolved D. This CDR3 is 13 amino acids long. Looked up from germline, CDR1 is SGHRS and CDR2 is YFSETQ. Trimming removed 0 bases at V and 3 bases at J, with 7 bases between. CDR3 loop: CASSLEPNYEQYF. The CDR3 DNA reads TGCGCCAGCAGCTTGGAACCTAACTACGAGCAGTACTTC.

V is TRBV2 and J is TRBJ2-3, with D possibly TRBD1 on 5 matching bases. V lost 4 bases and J lost 2, with 10 bases in between. The CDR3 length is 14 residues. Per the germline V gene, CDR1 is SNHLY and CDR2 is FYNNEI. CDR3 region: CASSVQGDTDTQYF. The CDR3 coding sequence is TGTGCCAGCAGTGTCCAGGGTGACACAGATACGCAGTATTTT.

The V gene is TRBV10-2, the J gene TRBJ2-3, with TRBD2 matching 14 bases. The CDR3 consists of 18 residues. The ends lost 0 bases at V and 6 bases at J; junction bases unmatched: 8. CDR1 and CDR2 from the germline V gene are WSHSY and SAAADI. The CDR3 DNA reads TGCGCCAGCAGTGAGTCAGGACTAGCGGGGGGCCCTCGCGATACGCAGTATTTT. Translation gives CASSESGLAGGPRDTQYF.

This clone was observed a handful of times. V is TRBV29-1 and J is TRBJ2-2; D gene unclear. The CDR3 loop spans 14 amino acids. Germline-derived CDR1 and CDR2 are SQVTM and ANQGSEA. V was cut by 3 bases and J by 4 bases, with 12 bases left in between. CDR3 DNA: TGCAGCGTTGATGACAAGGGTACCACCGGGGAGCTGTTTTTT. Translation gives CSVDDKGTTGELFF.

CDR3 region: CSVEGQGIYEQYF. DNA of the CDR3: TGCAGCGTTGAGGGCCAGGGTATTTACGAGCAGTACTTC. The V gene is TRBV29-1, the J gene TRBJ2-7; TRBD1 is a possible D gene (5 bases). CDR1 is SQVTM and CDR2 is ANQGSEA in the germline V gene. The CDR3 has 13 amino acids. Between the trimmed V and J ends, which lost 3 bases and 4 bases, there was a span of 13 bases.

The chain recombines TRBV7-2 with TRBJ1-1, with D unclear. Trimming cost V 1 base and J 1 base, with 16 bases left between them. CDR3 length: 17 amino acids. The V gene's germline CDR1 is SGHTA and CDR2 FQGNSA. The CDR3 region is CASSLEGLGSWNTEAFF. CDR3 DNA: TGTGCCAGCAGCTTAGAAGGTTTGGGCAGTTGGAACACTGAAGCTTTCTTT.

The gene calls are TRBV14 and TRBJ1-6; no clear D gene. V lost 2 bases and J 3 bases, leaving 11 bases between the germline ends. The CDR3 extends over 16 amino acids. The germline gives CDR1 SGHDN, CDR2 FVKESK. The CDR3 DNA reads as TGTGCCAGCAGCCAATTAGGAGGAGACTATAATTCACCCCTCCACTTT. This codes for CASSQLGGDYNSPLHF.

The chain uses TRBV29-1 and TRBJ2-7; tentatively, D is TRBD1 (5 bases). CDR3 size: 13 residues. Germline CDR1 reads SQVTM; CDR2 reads ANQGSEA. V was clipped by 4 bases and J by 3 bases, with 13 bases between them. The CDR3 region is CSVATTDIYEQYF. The CDR3 DNA sequence: TGCAGCGTTGCGACGACAGATATCTACGAGCAGTACTTC.

The genes are TRBV5-6 and TRBJ2-7; TRBD1 aligns across 8 bases. The CDR3 has 18 residues. Looked up from germline, CDR1 is SGHDT and CDR2 is YYEEEE. V lost 4 bases to trimming and J lost 0 bases; unmatched junction nucleotides: 15. The CDR3 bases are TGTGCCAGCAGCATTGGAAAAGCCGGGACAGGCCTCTCCTACGAGCAGTACTTC. Its translation: CASSIGKAGTGLSYEQYF.

The chain carries TRBV7-9 and TRBJ1-2; D is undetermined. Germline-derived CDR1 and CDR2 are SEHNR and FQNEAQ (reference sequence). Deletions cut 1 base from V and 3 bases from J, with 9 bases between. CDR3 length equals 14 residues. In DNA, the CDR3 is TGTGCCAGCAGCTTAGATTCGGGCGACTATGGCTACACCTTC. It yields the protein CASSLDSGDYGYTF.

The chain uses TRBV4-1 and TRBJ2-3; TRBD1 matches at 7 bases. Trimming removed 0 bases from V and 10 bases from J; junction bases left unmatched: 7. This CDR3 comprises 14 residues. CDR1 is MGHRA, CDR2 YSYEKL, per germline. CDR3 region: CASSQDPRQGPQYF. The CDR3 nucleotides are TGCGCCAGCAGCCAAGACCCAAGACAGGGACCGCAGTATTTT.

The chain recombines TRBV30 with TRBJ2-3; the D is unclear. Germline CDR1 GTSNPN, CDR2 SVGIG (reference sequence). The V and J ends lost 0 bases and 1 base respectively, with 8 bases between them. The CDR3 loop spans 14 amino acids. The chain's CDR3 is CAWSVGSRTDTQYF. CDR3 coding DNA: TGTGCCTGGAGTGTAGGCTCGCGCACAGATACGCAGTATTTT.

CDR3 residues: CASSTLETQYF. The CDR3 DNA reads TGTGCCAGCAGTACGTTGGAGACCCAGTACTTC. This chain links TRBV27 with TRBJ2-5; D is ambiguous. This CDR3 contains 11 residues. The germline V gene encodes CDR1 MNHEY and CDR2 SMNVEV (reference sequence). V lost 5 bases and J 5 bases, leaving 6 bases between the germline ends.

J is TRBJ1-4 and V is TRBV5-6, with TRBD1 matching over 9 bases. CDR3 length: 19 residues. Trimming cost V 4 bases and J 2 bases; bases outside gene matches: 15. Looked up from germline, CDR1 is SGHDT and CDR2 is YYEEEE. As DNA, the CDR3 is TGTGCCAGCAGCCTTGATTCCTTGGGACAGGGCTCTACTAATGAAAAACTGTTTTTT. This codes for CASSLDSLGQGSTNEKLFF.

This sequence joins TRBV6-1 and TRBJ2-5; either TRBD1 or TRBD2 may fit D (5 bases each). Germline CDR1 reads MNHNS; CDR2 reads SASEGT. Trimming took off 0 bases at V and 3 bases at J, with 8 bases between the two ends. The CDR3 runs to 14 residues. The CDR3 DNA reads as TGTGCCAGCAGTGAAGCGGGACCCAAAGAGACCCAGTACTTC. As protein: CASSEAGPKETQYF.

The rearrangement links TRBV13 to TRBJ2-7; 10 nucleotides align to TRBD1. Germline values: CDR1 PRHDT, CDR2 FYEKMQ (reference sequence). V lost 5 bases, J lost 4 bases, and 5 bases stayed unmatched. The length of the CDR3 is 14 residues. CDR3 residues: CASSPGTGDYEQYF. The CDR3 coding sequence is TGTGCCAGCAGCCCAGGGACAGGGGATTACGAGCAGTACTTC.

The chain carries TRBV29-1 and TRBJ2-1; D remains unclear. The V and J ends lost 8 bases and 4 bases respectively, with 9 bases between them. The V gene's germline CDR1 is SQVTM and CDR2 ANQGSEA. This CDR3 comprises 11 residues. The CDR3 here is CSLSQYNEQFF. The CDR3, as DNA: TGCAGCCTCTCTCAATACAATGAGCAGTTCTTC.

The chain links TRBV29-1 to TRBJ1-2, with 7 bases that match TRBD1. The length of the CDR3 is 12 residues. With V trimmed by 6 bases and J by 2 bases, 3 bases remained unmatched. CDR1 and CDR2 (germline): SQVTM, ANQGSEA. This CDR3 reads CSVQDRNYGYTF. CDR3 DNA sequence: TGCAGCGTCCAGGACAGGAACTATGGCTACACCTTC.

The rearrangement uses TRBV7-8 and TRBJ2-3; 8 bases are shared with TRBD2. Germline values: CDR1 SGHVS, CDR2 FQNEAQ. The length of the CDR3 is 19 residues. The V and J ends lost 4 bases and 4 bases, in that order; junction bases with no gene match: 19. CDR3 coding DNA: TGTGCCAGCAGCTCAGAAGCCCTCTCAGCGGGAGTGGGTCCAGATACGCAGTATTTT. As protein: CASSSEALSAGVGPDTQYF.

The sample holds one count of this clone. The CDR3 DNA reads TGTGCCAGTAGTATGCGGACAGTTTTGGAGACAGATACGCAGTATTTT. This translates into CASSMRTVLETDTQYF. The chain recombines TRBV19 with TRBJ2-3, with D possibly being TRBD1 (6 bases). The length of the CDR3 is 16 residues. Germline V gene sequence: CDR1 LNHDA, CDR2 SQIVND (reference sequence). Trimming cost V 3 bases and J 3 bases, with 16 bases left between them. The full variable domain, with the rest looked up from reference TRBV19 and TRBJ2-3, is DGGITQSPKYLFRKEGQNVTLSCEQNLNHDAMYWYRQDPGQGLRLIYYSQIVNDFQKGDIAEGYSVSREKKESFPLTVTSAQKNPTAFYLCASSMRTVLETDTQYFGPGTRLTVL.

V is TRBV4-1 and J is TRBJ1-5; 8 bases match TRBD1. Trimming cost V 2 bases and J 0 bases; bases outside gene matches: 15. CDR1 and CDR2 (germline): MGHRA, YSYEKL. The CDR3 sequence is 20 residues long. The CDR3 protein is CASSQIGGRDRPGSNQPQHF. The CDR3 DNA reads as TGCGCCAGCAGCCAAATTGGTGGTAGGGACAGGCCGGGTAGCAATCAGCCCCAGCATTTT.

Of note for this clone: The same CDR3 also results from other DNA sequences found in this sample. The chain links TRBV7-9 to TRBJ2-5, with D perhaps TRBD1 (6 bases). The CDR3 length is 14 residues. V was pared by 3 bases and J by 0 bases, with 8 bases between. Germline CDR1 SEHNR, CDR2 FQNEAQ (reference sequence). The CDR3 region has the DNA TGTGCCAGCAGCTTCGACAGGAACCAAGAGACCCAGTACTTC. As protein: CASSFDRNQETQYF.

The genes are TRBV5-6 and TRBJ2-1; TRBD1 aligns across 9 bases. CDR3 length: 17 amino acids. J lost 6 bases, V lost 3 bases, and 13 bases had no gene match. CDR1 is SGHDT, CDR2 YYEEEE, per germline. The CDR3 DNA reads as TGTGCCAGCAGCTGGGCGACCGGGACAGGGCTGGGCAATGAGCAGTTCTTC. Translated: CASSWATGTGLGNEQFF.

This chain uses TRBV21-1 with TRBJ2-5. TRBV21-1 is a pseudogene segment. CDR3 length: 17 residues. The DNA of the CDR3 is TGTGCCAGCAGCAAAGGAGAGACGGATCAATCGAAAGAGACCCAGTACTTC. It codes for CASSKGETDQSKETQYF.

The V and J genes are TRBV7-9 and TRBJ2-3, with D unresolved. The CDR3 covers 11 residues. CDR1 is SEHNR and CDR2 is FQNEAQ in the germline V gene (reference sequence). Trimming shortened V by 8 bases and J by 5 bases, and 8 bases separated the two germline ends. In DNA form, the CDR3 reads TGTGCCAGCCCGAACCGAGATACGCAGTATTTT. This codes for CASPNRDTQYF.

The chain combines TRBV5-6 with TRBJ2-7; 9 positions agree with TRBD2. Germline V gene sequence: CDR1 SGHDT, CDR2 YYEEEE. With 6 bases clipped from V and 6 bases from J, the junction kept 7 bases outside the gene matches. The CDR3 runs 13 residues. The CDR3 region is CASTYLTSGEQYF. In nucleotides, the CDR3 is TGTGCCAGCACCTACTTGACTAGCGGCGAGCAGTACTTC.

This clone occurred a few times. The genes are TRBV29-1 and TRBJ2-2, with unresolved D. CDR1 is SQVTM, CDR2 ANQGSEA, per germline. The V and J ends lost 4 bases and 0 bases respectively, with 6 bases between them. CDR3 size: 13 residues. The CDR3 DNA reads TGCAGCGTTGTCAGACCGAACACCGGGGAGCTGTTTTTT. Its protein product is CSVVRPNTGELFF.

The chain has TRBV5-4 and TRBJ2-1, with TRBD2 matching 11 bases. The germline V gene has CDR1 SGHNT and CDR2 YYREEE (reference sequence). The CDR3 covers 16 residues. V trimming: 3 bases; J trimming: 0 bases; junction bases outside the gene matches: 2. CDR3 nucleotides: TGTGCCAGCAGCTCACTAGCGGGGGTCTCCTACAATGAGCAGTTCTTC. This sequence encodes CASSSLAGVSYNEQFF.